This T cell receptor (beta chain) derives from a study of blood T cell repertoires in COVID-19. Study summary: Samples came from the United States, Italy and Spain, spanning acute and convalescent COVID-19.

From germline, CDR1 is SQVTM and CDR2 ANQGSEA. Trimming removed 5 bases at V and 4 bases at J, with 9 bases between. This CDR3 contains 11 residues. The assay was immunoSEQ multiplex PCR, and TCRdb's table has in-frame clones only and misses some. The table has some 90,000 clones, less than 90% seen once. Input material: peripheral blood. The receptor was isolated from a woman older than 75 with acute or convalescent COVID-19. This rearrangement joins TRBV29-1 to TRBJ2-7, with no clear D. This chain's CDR3 is CSVISGYEQYF. In DNA, the CDR3 is TGCAGCGTTATTTCCGGGTACGAGCAGTACTTC.